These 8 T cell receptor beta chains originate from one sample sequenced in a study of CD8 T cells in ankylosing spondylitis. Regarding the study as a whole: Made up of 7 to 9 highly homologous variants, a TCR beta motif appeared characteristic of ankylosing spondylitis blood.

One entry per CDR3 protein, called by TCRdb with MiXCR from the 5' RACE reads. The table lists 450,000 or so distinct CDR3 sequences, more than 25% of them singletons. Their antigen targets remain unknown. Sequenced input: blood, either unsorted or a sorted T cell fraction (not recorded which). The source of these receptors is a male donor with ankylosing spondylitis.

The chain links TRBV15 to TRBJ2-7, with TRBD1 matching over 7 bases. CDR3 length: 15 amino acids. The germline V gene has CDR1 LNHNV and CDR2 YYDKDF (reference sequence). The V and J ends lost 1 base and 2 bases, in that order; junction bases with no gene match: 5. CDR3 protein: CATSRGQGITYEQYV. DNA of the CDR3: TGTGCCACCAGCAGAGGACAGGGAATCACCTACGAGCAGTACGTC.

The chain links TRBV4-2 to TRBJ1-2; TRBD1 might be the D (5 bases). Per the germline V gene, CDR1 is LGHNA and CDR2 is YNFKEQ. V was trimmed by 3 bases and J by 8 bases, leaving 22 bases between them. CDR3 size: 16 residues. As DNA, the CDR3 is TGTGCCAGCAGCCAGAATCCACGGCAAGCTGGGGGGGGCTACACCTTC. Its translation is CASSQNPRQAGGGYTF.

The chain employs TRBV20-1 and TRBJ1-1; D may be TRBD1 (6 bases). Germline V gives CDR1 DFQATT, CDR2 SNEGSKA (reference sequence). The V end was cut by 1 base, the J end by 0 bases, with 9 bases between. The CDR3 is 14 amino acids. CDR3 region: CSARVTGMNTEAFF. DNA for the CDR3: TGCAGTGCTAGAGTGACAGGCATGAACACTGAAGCTTTCTTT.

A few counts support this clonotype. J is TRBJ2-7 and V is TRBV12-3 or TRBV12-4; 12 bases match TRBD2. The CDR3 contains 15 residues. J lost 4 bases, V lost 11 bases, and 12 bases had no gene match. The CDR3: CASTLLAGGGYEQYF. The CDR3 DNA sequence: TGTGCCTCCACTCTCCTAGCGGGAGGGGGATACGAGCAGTACTTC.

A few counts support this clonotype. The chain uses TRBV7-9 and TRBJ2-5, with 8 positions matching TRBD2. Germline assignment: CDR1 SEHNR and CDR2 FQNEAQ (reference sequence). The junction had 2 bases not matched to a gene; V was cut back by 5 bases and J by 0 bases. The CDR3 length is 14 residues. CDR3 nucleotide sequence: TGTGCCAGCAGCCGGGGGGGGTACCAAGAGACCCAGTACTTC. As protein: CASSRGGYQETQYF.

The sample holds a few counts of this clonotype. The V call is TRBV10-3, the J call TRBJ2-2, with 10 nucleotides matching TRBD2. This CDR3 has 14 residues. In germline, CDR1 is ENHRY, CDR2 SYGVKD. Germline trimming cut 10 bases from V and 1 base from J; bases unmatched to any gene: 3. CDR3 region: CATKREGNTGELFF. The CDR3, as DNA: TGTGCCACCAAGCGGGAGGGGAACACCGGGGAGCTGTTTTTT.

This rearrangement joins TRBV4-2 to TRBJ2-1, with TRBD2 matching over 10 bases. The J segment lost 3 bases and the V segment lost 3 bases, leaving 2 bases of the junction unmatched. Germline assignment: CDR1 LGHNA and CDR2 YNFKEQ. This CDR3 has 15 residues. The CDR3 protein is CASSHSSGSYNEQFF. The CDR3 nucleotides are TGTGCCAGCAGCCACTCTAGCGGGAGCTACAATGAGCAGTTCTTC.

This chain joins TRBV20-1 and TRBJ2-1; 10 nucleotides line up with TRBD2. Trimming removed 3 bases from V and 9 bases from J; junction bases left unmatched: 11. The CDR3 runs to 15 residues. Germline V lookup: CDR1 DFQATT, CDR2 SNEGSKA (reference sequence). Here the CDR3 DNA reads TGCAGTGCTAGGGAGGGGCTAGCGGGAGTTGGTGAGCAGTTCTTC. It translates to CSAREGLAGVGEQFF.